Listed here are 16 T cell receptor beta chains from one sample, sequenced in a study of OX40 agonist ivuxolimab in advanced cancers. The assay was immunoSEQ multiplex PCR, and TCRdb's table has in-frame clones only and misses some. The profile covers 37,000 or so clones, with 74% appearing a single time and roughly 20% taken by the ten largest. The sample here was CD4+ or CD8+ T cells sorted from blood, taken in a trial of the OX40 agonist ivuxolimab. The source is an adult with an advanced solid tumor such as melanoma, head and neck, liver or kidney cancer.

The rearrangement uses TRBV27 and TRBJ1-1, with 8 nucleotides matching TRBD1. Germline loops: CDR1 MNHEY, CDR2 SMNVEV (reference sequence). The V and J ends lost 10 bases and 5 bases, in that order; junction bases with no gene match: 9. This CDR3 has 13 amino acids. Written as DNA, the CDR3 is TGTGCCACCTCGGACAGGGTTGGAACTGAAGCTTTCTTT. It encodes CATSDRVGTEAFF.

The chain recombines TRBV7-9 with TRBJ2-3; D tentatively fits TRBD1 or TRBD2 (6 bases each). V was shortened by 5 bases and J by 4 bases, with 22 bases between the two germline ends. CDR1 is SEHNR and CDR2 is FQNEAQ in the germline V gene (reference sequence). The CDR3 has 17 amino acids. The CDR3 nucleotides are TGTGCCAGCAGCCCCCCCCTTCGGGGGCGAAGGCCAGATACGCAGTATTTT. It specifies CASSPPLRGRRPDTQYF.

The chain uses TRBV10-1 and TRBJ2-2, with TRBD1 matching 7 bases. Germline CDR1 reads WNHNN; CDR2 reads SYGVQD (reference sequence). The CDR3 loop spans 14 amino acids. Trimming cost V 4 bases and J 4 bases; bases outside gene matches: 3. The CDR3 loop reads CASSGQGGTGELFF. In DNA form, the CDR3 reads TGCGCCAGCAGTGGACAGGGTGGCACCGGGGAGCTGTTTTTT.

The V and J genes are TRBV5-1 and TRBJ2-1, with 8 bases aligning to TRBD2. V gave up 5 bases and J gave up 7 bases; unmatched junction bases: 11. Germline CDR1 SGHRS, CDR2 YFSETQ. The CDR3 covers 15 residues. The CDR3 coding sequence is TGCGCCAGCAGGACAAGCGGGAGTCCTACGAATGAGCAGTTCTTC. This codes for CASRTSGSPTNEQFF.

This clone came up a few times. The chain has TRBV6-1 and TRBJ2-5, with 8 bases identical to TRBD1. This CDR3 contains 14 residues. Germline values: CDR1 MNHNS, CDR2 SASEGT. V shed 4 bases, J shed 5 bases, and the junction held 6 bases outside the gene matches. The CDR3 region is CASSVNPGGETQYF. CDR3 sequence (DNA): TGTGCCAGCAGTGTAAATCCAGGGGGCGAGACCCAGTACTTC.

The CDR3 spells CASSLEQGPNEKLFF. The CDR3 DNA follows: TGTGCCAGCAGCTTGGAACAGGGACCTAATGAAAAACTGTTTTTT. The V gene is TRBV5-4, the J gene TRBJ1-4; D is possibly TRBD1 (6 bases). The V end was cut by 0 bases, the J end by 3 bases, with 9 bases between. Germline CDR1 SGHNT, CDR2 YYREEE (reference sequence). This CDR3 region has 15 residues.

This clone has a handful of counts. This chain links TRBV5-4 with TRBJ2-5, with TRBD2 matching over 7 bases. V was pared by 5 bases and J by 3 bases, with 7 bases of the junction left unmatched. Germline-derived CDR1 and CDR2 are SGHNT and YYREEE (reference sequence). The CDR3 spans 14 residues. Here the CDR3 DNA reads TGTGCCAGCAGTTCAAACGGGGGGAAAGAGACCCAGTACTTC. Translation gives CASSSNGGKETQYF.

This sequence joins TRBV2 and TRBJ2-5, with 7 nucleotides matching TRBD2. Germline CDR1 and CDR2: SNHLY and FYNNEI. V shed 1 base and J 5 bases; nucleotides not matched to a gene: 13. This CDR3 has 17 amino acids. Here the CDR3 reads CASSEGVRGGLTETQYF. The CDR3 DNA sequence: TGTGCCAGCAGTGAAGGCGTACGCGGGGGACTCACGGAGACCCAGTACTTC.

This chain joins TRBV11-3 and TRBJ1-1; D gene uncertain. The V and J ends lost 5 bases and 1 base respectively, with 8 bases between them. Germline assignment: CDR1 SGHNT and CDR2 YENEEA. This CDR3 region has 13 residues. CDR3 amino acids: CASSRVPNTEAFF. CDR3 DNA sequence: TGTGCCAGCAGCCGCGTACCGAACACTGAAGCTTTCTTT.

This clone has just one count. The genes are TRBV9 and TRBJ2-3; 11 bases agree with TRBD2. This CDR3 is built from 16 residues. Germline CDR1 is SGDLS and CDR2 is YYNGEE. Germline trimming cut 4 bases from V and 2 bases from J; bases unmatched to any gene: 6. In nucleotides, the CDR3 is TGTGCCAGCAGCTTCCGACTAGCGGGACACACAGATACGCAGTATTTT. This gives the protein CASSFRLAGHTDTQYF. The variable domain in full, completed from reference TRBV9 and TRBJ2-3, reads DSGVTQTPKHLITATGQRVTLRCSPRSGDLSVYWYQQSLDQGLQFLIQYYNGEERAKGNILERFSAQQFPDLHSELNLSSLELGDSALYFCASSFRLAGHTDTQYFGPGTRLTVL.

The CDR3 reads CASSQGSTDTQYF. The DNA for the CDR3 is TGTGCCAGCAGTCAGGGGAGCACAGATACGCAGTATTTT. This rearrangement joins TRBV9 to TRBJ2-3, with D perhaps TRBD1 (6 bases). V gave up 5 bases and J gave up 0 bases, with 7 bases separating them. Germline V gene lookup returns CDR1 SGDLS and CDR2 YYNGEE. The CDR3 has 13 residues.

This clone was found a few times. The genes are TRBV18 and TRBJ1-1, with D possibly matching TRBD1 (6 bases). The CDR3 runs to 15 residues. Trimming removed 5 bases from V and 1 base from J, with 14 bases in between. The V gene's germline CDR1 is KGHSH and CDR2 LQKENI. The CDR3 DNA reads as TGTGCCAGCTCAACAACAGGGTTGGGGAACACTGAAGCTTTCTTT. Translated: CASSTTGLGNTEAFF.

The genes are TRBV11-2 and TRBJ2-7; D gene uncertain. CDR3 length: 13 amino acids. Germline CDR1 SGHAT, CDR2 FQNNGV. Trimming left V 1 base short and J 4 bases short, with 8 bases between. CDR3 region: CASSLVAAYEQYV. The CDR3 DNA sequence: TGTGCCAGCAGCTTAGTGGCCGCTTACGAGCAGTACGTC.

This chain joins TRBV6-6 and TRBJ1-1; 7 positions match TRBD1. In germline, CDR1 is MNHNY, CDR2 SVGAGI (reference sequence). V was clipped by 5 bases and J by 3 bases; unmatched bases: 6. This CDR3 has 14 residues. Here the CDR3 reads CASSRQGWDTEAFF. CDR3 bases: TGTGCCAGCAGTAGACAGGGCTGGGACACTGAAGCTTTCTTT.

The J gene is TRBJ2-1, the V gene TRBV7-2, with a possible D match to TRBD2 (6 bases). The germline V gene has CDR1 SGHTA and CDR2 FQGNSA. Deletions cut 3 bases from V and 5 bases from J, with 14 bases between. The CDR3 runs 15 residues. The CDR3 DNA reads as TGTGCCAGCAGCTTTACCGGGACTGGAAACAATGAGCAGTTCTTC. This translates into CASSFTGTGNNEQFF.

This chain connects TRBV5-1 to TRBJ2-7; the D gene is possibly TRBD1 (6 bases). This CDR3 region has 14 residues. Germline lookup yields CDR1 SGHRS and CDR2 YFSETQ. Trimming pared 3 bases from V and 3 bases from J, leaving 13 bases between. The CDR3 here is CASSSRTERYEQYF. In nucleotides, the CDR3 is TGCGCCAGCAGCTCCAGGACAGAACGCTACGAGCAGTACTTC. The complete variable domain, with remaining parts taken from reference TRBV5-1 and TRBJ2-7, reads KAGVTQTPRYLIKTRGQQVTLSCSPISGHRSVSWYQQTPGQGLQFLFEYFSETQRNKGNFPGRFSGRQFSNSRSEMNVSTLELGDSALYLCASSSRTERYEQYFGPGTRLTVT.